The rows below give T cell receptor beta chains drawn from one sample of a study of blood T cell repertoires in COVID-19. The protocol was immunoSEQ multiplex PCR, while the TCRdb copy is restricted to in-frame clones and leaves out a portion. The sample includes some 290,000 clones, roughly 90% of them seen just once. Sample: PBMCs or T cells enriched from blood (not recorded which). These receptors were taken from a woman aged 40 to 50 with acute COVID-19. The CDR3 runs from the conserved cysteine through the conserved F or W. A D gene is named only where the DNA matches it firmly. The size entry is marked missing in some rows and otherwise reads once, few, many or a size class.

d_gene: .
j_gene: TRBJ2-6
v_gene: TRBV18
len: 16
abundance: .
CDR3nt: TGTGCCAGCTCACCCCCGGGGGTCTCTGGGGCCAACGTCCTGACTTTC
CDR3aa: CASSPPGVSGANVLTF

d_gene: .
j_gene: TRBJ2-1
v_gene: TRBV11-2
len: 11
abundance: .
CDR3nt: TGTGCCAGCAGCTTAGCACGGGAGCAGTTCTTC
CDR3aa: CASSLAREQFF

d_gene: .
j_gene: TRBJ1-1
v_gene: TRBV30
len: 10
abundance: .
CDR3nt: TGTGCCTGGCAGCAGGGGTATGCTTTCTTT
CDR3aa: CAWQQGYAFF

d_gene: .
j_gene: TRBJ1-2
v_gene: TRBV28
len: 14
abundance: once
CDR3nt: TGTGCCAGCACTCCCCCGGGGGGCCGCTATGGCTACACCTTC
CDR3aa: CASTPPGGRYGYTF

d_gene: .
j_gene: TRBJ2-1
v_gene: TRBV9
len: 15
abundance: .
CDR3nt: TGTGCCAGCAGCGCCAGGTTGAGCTCCTACAATGAGCAGTTCTTC
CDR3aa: CASSARLSSYNEQFF

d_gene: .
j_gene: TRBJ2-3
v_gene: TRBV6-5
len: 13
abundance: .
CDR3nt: TGTGCCAGCAGGCCAGGCTCGTCAGATACGCAGTATTTT
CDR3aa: CASRPGSSDTQYF

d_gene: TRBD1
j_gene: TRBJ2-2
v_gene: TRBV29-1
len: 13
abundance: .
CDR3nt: TGCAGCGTACGGGACAGGGGGACCGGGGAGCTGTTTTTT
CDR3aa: CSVRDRGTGELFF

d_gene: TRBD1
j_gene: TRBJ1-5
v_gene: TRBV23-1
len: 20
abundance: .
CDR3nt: TGCGCACGTCCGGACCCTTGGCCCGGGACAGGGGGCAAGGGCAATCAGCCCCAGCATTTT
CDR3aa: CARPDPWPGTGGKGNQPQHF

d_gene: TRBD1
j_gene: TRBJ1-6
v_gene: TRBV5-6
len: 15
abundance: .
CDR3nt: TGTGCCAGCAGCTTGCGGGGACAGGTTAATTCACCCCTCCACTTT
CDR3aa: CASSLRGQVNSPLHF

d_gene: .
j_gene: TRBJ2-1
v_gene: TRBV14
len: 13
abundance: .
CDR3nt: TGTGCCAGCAGCCAACGCGAGGTTGGTGAGCAGTTCTTC
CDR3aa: CASSQREVGEQFF